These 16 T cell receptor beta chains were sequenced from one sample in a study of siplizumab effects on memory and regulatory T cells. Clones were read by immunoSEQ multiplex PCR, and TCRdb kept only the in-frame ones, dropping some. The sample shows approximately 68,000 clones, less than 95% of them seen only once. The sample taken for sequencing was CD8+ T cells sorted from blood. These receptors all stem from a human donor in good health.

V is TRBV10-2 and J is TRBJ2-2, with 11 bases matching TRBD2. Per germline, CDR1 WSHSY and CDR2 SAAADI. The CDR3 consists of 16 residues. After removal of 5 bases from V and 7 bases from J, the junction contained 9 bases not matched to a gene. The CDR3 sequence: CASSPTSGVENGELFF. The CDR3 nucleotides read TGCGCCAGCAGTCCGACTAGCGGGGTGGAAAACGGGGAGCTGTTTTTT.

CDR3 sequence (DNA): TGCGCCAGCAGGGGACAGGGATACGAGCAGTACTTC. Translated: CASRGQGYEQYF. The chain recombines TRBV23-1 with TRBJ2-7; 9 bases agree with TRBD1. TRBV23-1 is assigned to the ORF class and has an uncertain function. V trimming: 6 bases; J trimming: 4 bases; junction bases outside the gene matches: 1. This CDR3 has 12 amino acids.

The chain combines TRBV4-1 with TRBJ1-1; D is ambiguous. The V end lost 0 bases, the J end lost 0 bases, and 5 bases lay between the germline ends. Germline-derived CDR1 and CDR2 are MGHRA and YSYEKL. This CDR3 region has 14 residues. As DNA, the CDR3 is TGCGCCAGCAGCCAAGACAGGTTGAACACTGAAGCTTTCTTT. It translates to CASSQDRLNTEAFF.

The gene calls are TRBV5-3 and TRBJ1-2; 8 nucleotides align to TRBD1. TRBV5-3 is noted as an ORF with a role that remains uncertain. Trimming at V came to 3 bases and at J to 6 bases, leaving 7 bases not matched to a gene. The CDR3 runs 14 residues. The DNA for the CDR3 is TGTGCCAGAAGCTCCGAGGACAGGGTTCATGGCTACACCTTC. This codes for CARSSEDRVHGYTF.

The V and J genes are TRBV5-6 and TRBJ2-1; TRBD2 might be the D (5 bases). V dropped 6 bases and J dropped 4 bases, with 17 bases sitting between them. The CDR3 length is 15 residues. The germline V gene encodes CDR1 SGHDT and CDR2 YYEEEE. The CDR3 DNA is TGTGCCAGCACCTCCCCGGGGATACCGTACAATGAGCAGTTCTTC. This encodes CASTSPGIPYNEQFF. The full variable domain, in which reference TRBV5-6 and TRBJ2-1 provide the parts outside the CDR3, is DAGVTQSPTHLIKTRGQQVTLRCSPKSGHDTVSWYQQALGQGPQFIFQYYEEEERQRGNFPDRFSGHQFPNYSSELNVNALLLGDSALYLCASTSPGIPYNEQFFGPGTRLTVL.

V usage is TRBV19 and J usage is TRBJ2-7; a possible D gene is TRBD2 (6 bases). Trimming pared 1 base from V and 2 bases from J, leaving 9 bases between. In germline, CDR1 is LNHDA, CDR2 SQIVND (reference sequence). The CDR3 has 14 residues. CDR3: CASSIAGATYEQYF. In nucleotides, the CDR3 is TGTGCCAGTAGTATAGCGGGAGCCACCTACGAGCAGTACTTC.

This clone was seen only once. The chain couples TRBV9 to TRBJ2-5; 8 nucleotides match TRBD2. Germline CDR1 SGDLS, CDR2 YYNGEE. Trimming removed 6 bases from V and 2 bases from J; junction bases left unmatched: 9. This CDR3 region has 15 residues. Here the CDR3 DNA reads TGTGCCAGCACGGGGGGAGCGGGAGAACAAGAGACCCAGTACTTC. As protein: CASTGGAGEQETQYF.

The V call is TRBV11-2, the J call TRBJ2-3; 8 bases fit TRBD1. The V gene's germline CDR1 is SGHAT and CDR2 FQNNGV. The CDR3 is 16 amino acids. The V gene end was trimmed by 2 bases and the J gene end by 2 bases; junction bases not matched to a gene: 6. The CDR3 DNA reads TGTGCCAGCAGCTTAAGCGGACAGGGAGACACAGATACGCAGTATTTT. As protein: CASSLSGQGDTDTQYF.

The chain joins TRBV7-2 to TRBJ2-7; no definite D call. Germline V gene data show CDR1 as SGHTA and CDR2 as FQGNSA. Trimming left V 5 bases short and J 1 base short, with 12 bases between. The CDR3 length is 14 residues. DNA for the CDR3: TGTGCCAGCAGCCCCCTGGGCAGATCCTACGAGCAGTACTTC. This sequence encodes CASSPLGRSYEQYF. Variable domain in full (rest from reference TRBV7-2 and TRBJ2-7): GAGVSQSPSNKVTEKGKDVELRCDPISGHTALYWYRQSLGQGLEFLIYFQGNSAPDKSGLPSDRFSAERTGGSVSTLTIQRTQQEDSAVYLCASSPLGRSYEQYFGPGTRLTVT.

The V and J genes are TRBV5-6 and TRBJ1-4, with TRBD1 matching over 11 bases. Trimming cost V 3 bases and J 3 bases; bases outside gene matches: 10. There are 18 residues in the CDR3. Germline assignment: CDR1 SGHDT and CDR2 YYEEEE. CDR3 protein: CASSSTFRDRGANEKLFF. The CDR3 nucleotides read TGTGCCAGCAGCTCAACTTTCCGGGACAGGGGGGCTAATGAAAAACTGTTTTTT.

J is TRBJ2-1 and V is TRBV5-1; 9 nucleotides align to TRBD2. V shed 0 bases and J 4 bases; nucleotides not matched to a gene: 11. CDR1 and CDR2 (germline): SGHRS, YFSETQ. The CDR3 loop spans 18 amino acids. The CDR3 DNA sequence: TGCGCCAGCAGCTTGGATCCAGCTCTAGCGGGGCGGTACAATGAGCAGTTCTTC. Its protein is CASSLDPALAGRYNEQFF.

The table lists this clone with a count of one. CDR3 nucleotides: TGTGCCATCAGTGAGTCTAGCGGGGGTGGAGATACGCAGTATTTT. Residues: CAISESSGGGDTQYF. The rearrangement uses TRBV10-3 and TRBJ2-3; 9 bases fit TRBD2. The CDR3 extends over 15 amino acids. V shed 0 bases and J 5 bases; nucleotides not matched to a gene: 3. Germline V gene lookup returns CDR1 ENHRY and CDR2 SYGVKD.

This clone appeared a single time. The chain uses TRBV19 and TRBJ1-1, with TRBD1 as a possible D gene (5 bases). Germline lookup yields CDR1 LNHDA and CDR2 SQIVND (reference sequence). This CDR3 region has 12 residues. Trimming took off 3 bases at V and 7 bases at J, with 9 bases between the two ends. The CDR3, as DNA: TGTGCCAGTAGTATCGTGGGGGGTGAAGCTTTCTTT. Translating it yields CASSIVGGEAFF. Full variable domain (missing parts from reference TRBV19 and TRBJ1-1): DGGITQSPKYLFRKEGQNVTLSCEQNLNHDAMYWYRQDPGQGLRLIYYSQIVNDFQKGDIAEGYSVSREKKESFPLTVTSAQKNPTAFYLCASSIVGGEAFFGQGTRLTVV.

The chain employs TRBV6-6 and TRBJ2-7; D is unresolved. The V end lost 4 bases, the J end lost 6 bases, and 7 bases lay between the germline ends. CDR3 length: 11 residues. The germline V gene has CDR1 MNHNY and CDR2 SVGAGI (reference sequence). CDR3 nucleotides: TGTGCCAGCAGTTCCTCTGCCGAGCAGTACTTC. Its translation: CASSSSAEQYF.

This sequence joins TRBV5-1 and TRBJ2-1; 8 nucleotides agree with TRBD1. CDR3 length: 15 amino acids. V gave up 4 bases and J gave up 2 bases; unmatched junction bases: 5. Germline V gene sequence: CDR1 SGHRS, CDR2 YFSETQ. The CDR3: CASSREDRAYNEQFF. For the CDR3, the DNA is TGCGCCAGCAGCAGGGAGGACAGGGCCTACAATGAGCAGTTCTTC.

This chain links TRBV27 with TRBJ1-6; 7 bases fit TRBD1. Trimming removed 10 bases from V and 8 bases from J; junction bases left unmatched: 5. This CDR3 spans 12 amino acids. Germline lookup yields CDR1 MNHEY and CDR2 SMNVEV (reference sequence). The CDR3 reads CATRGMDSPLHF. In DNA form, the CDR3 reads TGTGCCACCAGGGGGATGGATTCACCCCTCCACTTT.